These 3 T cell receptor beta chains originate from one sample sequenced in a study of T cells in Graves' hyperthyroidism and ophthalmopathy. Regions amplified from RNA transcripts were the TCR beta CDR3 regions. The HTBI primer set served for first-round RT-PCR of the TCR CDR3. Each CDR3 protein gets one entry after TCRdb re-called the multiplex PCR reads with MiXCR. The sample has roughly 840,000 distinct CDR3 sequences, more than 30% seen once. Material: blood. Receptors originate from a man aged 18-30 years with Graves' hyperthyroidism.

The gene calls are TRBV12-3 or TRBV12-4 and TRBJ2-7; D gene ambiguous. The V and J ends lost 3 bases and 5 bases respectively, with 8 bases between them. The CDR3 covers 12 residues. The CDR3 sequence is CASSFLGDEQYF. CDR3 coding DNA: TGTGCCAGCAGTTTTCTAGGCGACGAGCAGTACTTC.

In its sample, this clonotype was seen many times. The chain couples TRBV7-9 to TRBJ1-2; no firm D call. CDR3 size: 15 residues. The germline V gene encodes CDR1 SEHNR and CDR2 FQNEAQ (reference sequence). V lost 0 bases to trimming and J lost 3 bases, with 11 bases between them. CDR3 residues: CASSLAERTHYGYTF. The CDR3 DNA sequence: TGTGCCAGCAGCTTAGCCGAGCGCACTCACTATGGCTACACCTTC.

Only a few counts were recorded for this clonotype. The rearrangement uses TRBV6-4 and TRBJ2-2; D gene unclear. CDR1 is MRHNA, CDR2 SNTAGT, per germline. The V and J ends lost 0 bases and 4 bases respectively, with 3 bases between them. The CDR3 consists of 13 residues. In nucleotides, the CDR3 is TGTGCCAGCAGTGACTCTGCCACCGGGGAGCTGTTTTTT. As protein: CASSDSATGELFF.